The subject of this entry is one T cell receptor (beta chain). The CDR3 has 16 amino acids. J lost 3 bases, V lost 0 bases, and 2 bases had no gene match. CDR1 and CDR2 from the germline V gene are SGDLS and YYNGEE. This entry is derived from a study of blood T cell repertoires in COVID-19. Some clones are missing from TCRdb's copy, which holds only in-frame ones; the method was immunoSEQ multiplex PCR. The profile shows approximately 170,000 clones, around 83% of them singletons. The genes are TRBV9 and TRBJ2-5, with 13 bases matching TRBD2. This TCR was recovered from a woman aged 45 to 65 in a cohort exposed to, infected with or recovered from COVID-19 (not recorded which). The sequenced material came from PBMCs or T cells enriched from blood (not recorded which). The CDR3: CASSVGGLAGKETQYF. As DNA, the CDR3 is TGTGCCAGCAGCGTAGGGGGACTAGCGGGGAAAGAGACCCAGTACTTC.